These 9 T cell receptor beta chains were sequenced from one sample in a study of T cell changes during pregnancy in multiple sclerosis. Assay: immunoSEQ multiplex PCR; the TCRdb copy retains only in-frame clones and omits some. This table holds more than 30,000 clones, roughly 89% found once. This specimen consisted of CD8+ T cells from peripheral blood mononuclear cells, obtained in the first trimester of pregnancy. The receptor set was obtained from a female donor with multiple sclerosis, enrolled in a pregnancy study.

The rearrangement uses TRBV6-1 and TRBJ1-1; weak D call: TRBD1 (6 bases). This CDR3 is built from 15 residues. V lost 0 bases to trimming and J lost 1 base, with 9 bases between them. Germline-derived CDR1 and CDR2 are MNHNS and SASEGT. CDR3 sequence (DNA): TGTGCCAGCAGTGAAGCCGAACAGGGGAACACTGAAGCTTTCTTT. Amino acid sequence: CASSEAEQGNTEAFF.

This chain uses TRBV25-1 with TRBJ1-1; 8 positions agree with TRBD1. Per the germline V gene, CDR1 is MGHDK and CDR2 is SYGVNS. J was trimmed by 4 bases and V by 6 bases; bases with no gene match: 4. There are 13 residues in the CDR3. The CDR3 spells CASSPGGFTEAFF. As DNA, the CDR3 is TGTGCCAGCAGCCCAGGGGGCTTCACTGAAGCTTTCTTT.

This chain uses TRBV6-6 with TRBJ2-7; 7 bases are shared with TRBD1. The germline V gene encodes CDR1 MNHNY and CDR2 SVGAGI (reference sequence). V gave up 1 base and J gave up 2 bases; unmatched junction bases: 5. The CDR3 loop spans 15 amino acids. The CDR3 DNA sequence: TGTGCCAGCAGTTACTTCCCCGGGACAGCCTACGAGCAGTACTTC. Protein sequence: CASSYFPGTAYEQYF.

This sequence joins TRBV15 and TRBJ2-7; maybe TRBD2 (6 bases). CDR1 LNHNV and CDR2 YYDKDF come from the germline V gene (reference sequence). V lost 7 bases and J lost 2, with 18 bases in between. CDR3 length: 15 residues. The CDR3 DNA reads as TGTGCCACCAAGGTGGGACTCGAACACCCCTACGAGCAGTACTTC. As protein: CATKVGLEHPYEQYF.

The chain couples TRBV11-3 to TRBJ2-1; 10 bases fit TRBD2. Trimming at V came to 7 bases and at J to 2 bases, leaving 5 bases not matched to a gene. CDR3 length equals 15 residues. Germline V gene data show CDR1 as SGHNT and CDR2 as YENEEA. The DNA for the CDR3 is TGTGCCAGCACCCTTAGCGGGGGGCCCTACAATGAGCAGTTCTTC. As protein: CASTLSGGPYNEQFF.

About this clone: In the same sample, other DNA sequences code for this CDR3. The chain combines TRBV4-3 with TRBJ2-7; 8 bases are shared with TRBD1. The CDR3 is 15 residues long. Germline V CDR1 and CDR2: LGHNA, YSLEER. The trim removed 1 base at V and 4 bases at J, leaving 6 bases unmatched. In DNA form, the CDR3 reads TGCGCCAGCAGCCAAGTGAGGACAGGGTCATACGAGCAGTACTTC. This codes for CASSQVRTGSYEQYF.

This clone was observed a handful of times. V and J are TRBV6-5 and TRBJ1-5; D is possibly TRBD1 (5 bases). The CDR3 consists of 12 residues. Germline V gene data show CDR1 as MNHEY and CDR2 as SVGAGI. Trimming stripped 5 bases from V and 6 bases from J, with 8 bases between. CDR3 amino acids: CASSPGGQPQHF. Written as DNA, the CDR3 is TGTGCCAGCAGTCCCGGGGGTCAGCCCCAGCATTTT.

The table lists this clone with a count of one. The chain links TRBV10-3 to TRBJ2-6, with D tentatively TRBD2 (6 bases). This CDR3 comprises 20 residues. Trimming removed 3 bases at V and 0 bases at J, with 21 bases between. Germline CDR1 reads ENHRY; CDR2 reads SYGVKD. Here the CDR3 reads CAISDFGGAFENSGANVLTF. DNA for the CDR3: TGTGCCATCAGTGATTTCGGCGGGGCCTTCGAGAACTCTGGGGCCAACGTCCTGACTTTC.

This rearrangement joins TRBV4-1 to TRBJ1-5, with D tentatively TRBD1 (5 bases). Looked up from germline, CDR1 is MGHRA and CDR2 is YSYEKL. V shed 1 base and J shed 2 bases, with 9 bases lying between them. This CDR3 has 15 residues. The CDR3 spells CASSQGGGGNQPQHF. CDR3 in DNA: TGCGCCAGCAGCCAAGGAGGAGGGGGCAATCAGCCCCAGCATTTT.